The T cell receptor beta chain under discussion was sequenced for a study of T cell changes during pregnancy in multiple sclerosis. Method: immunoSEQ multiplex PCR; TCRdb's copy keeps in-frame clones and lacks some. The sample contains over 35,000 clones, around 93% of which appear only once. This sequence originates from a female donor in good health, enrolled as a control in a pregnancy study. Sequencing used CD4+ T cells from peripheral blood mononuclear cells, obtained in the third trimester of pregnancy.

CDR3 sequence: CASSPAETQYF. The CDR3 DNA reads TGTGCCAGCTCACCGGCAGAGACCCAGTACTTC. The chain couples TRBV18 to TRBJ2-5; D uncertain. Germline V gives CDR1 KGHSH, CDR2 LQKENI. The CDR3 totals 11 residues. V was clipped by 3 bases and J by 4 bases, with 3 bases between them.